This is a list of T cell receptor beta chains from one sample in a study of graft-versus-host responses after intestinal transplantation. No cognate antigen is known for these TCRs. This table comes from immunoSEQ multiplex PCR, and its TCRdb copy is limited to in-frame clones, with some not included. Among about 99,000 clones listed, less than 95% were seen once. The sample here was unstimulated CD8+ T cells sorted from spleen or lymph node cells, taken before transplant. These receptors were collected from a human donor who was the organ donor for an intestinal transplant. CDR3s include the opening cysteine and the closing phenylalanine or tryptophan.

v_gene	j_gene	CDR3aa
TRBV6-1	TRBJ2-2	CASGKTGYPTGELFF
TRBV5-1	TRBJ2-7	CASSLGTGGSEQYF
TRBV13	TRBJ1-2	CASSLGRRDGYTF
TRBV6-1	TRBJ2-1	CASSVFPSGYNEQFF
TRBV5-1	TRBJ2-5	CASSPSQETQYF
TRBV27	TRBJ2-2	CASRTPYVGELFF
TRBV19	TRBJ2-7	CASSIESPGGSSYEQYF
TRBV9	TRBJ2-1	CASSLRQGVANEQFF
TRBV9	TRBJ2-7	CASSVSTGYEQYF
TRBV23-1	TRBJ2-1	CASSQSHKQFF
TRBV28	TRBJ1-2	CASSSGQAWGYTF
TRBV11-1	TRBJ2-7	CASSLQLTYEQYF
TRBV10-2	TRBJ2-1	CASRTGYNEQFF
TRBV10-2	TRBJ2-7	CASQGTYEQYF
TRBV27	TRBJ1-3	CASSQQGAGNTIYF
TRBV28	TRBJ2-5	CASSVSGRGRETQYF
TRBV9	TRBJ1-2	CASSGQGSYGYTF
TRBV6-4	NA	CASIGRRSGQRYEQYF
TRBV5-1	TRBJ2-1	CASSPRPRGQLTYNEQFF
TRBV4-2	TRBJ1-2	CASSLDTIYGYTF
TRBV19	TRBJ1-2	CASSTLDRGLYGYTF
TRBV29-1	TRBJ2-5	CSVEPGLQETQYF
TRBV28	TRBJ2-2	CASSDPGAGELFF
TRBV10-3	TRBJ2-7	CAISESGDSPDEQYF
TRBV18	TRBJ1-2	CASSQLIRQFNYGYTF
TRBV27	TRBJ2-7	CASSPQGDYEQYF
TRBV7-7	TRBJ2-7	CASSFRGLAGATYEQYF
TRBV9	TRBJ2-3	CASSVVVGGTDTQYF
TRBV2	TRBJ1-2	CARNTRRTGINYGYTF
TRBV10-3	TRBJ2-1	CAANTGGNEQFF
TRBV28	TRBJ1-2	CASSFAKPAYYGYTF
TRBV15	TRBJ2-1	CATSTYRTSQQFF
TRBV6-1	TRBJ2-7	CASRYARTGTTEQYF
TRBV6-1	TRBJ1-4	CASSEAGGSNAEKLFF
TRBV5-1	TRBJ2-3	CASSPFGTDTQYF
TRBV5-1	TRBJ2-5	CASSLVVRGGFETQYF
TRBV6-1	TRBJ1-1	CASEGGTEAFF
TRBV27	TRBJ2-1	CASSTHAGQDYNEQFF
TRBV28	TRBJ2-1	CASSPLARDYYNEQFF
TRBV6-1	NA	CASSGLQGAYEQYF
TRBV18	TRBJ2-1	CASSPGDRPYNEQFF
TRBV7-6	TRBJ2-7	CASSLLRQGYEQYF
TRBV5-1	TRBJ1-1	CASSAGTVTEAFF
TRBV2	TRBJ2-1	CASSEVDMTVPSYNEQFF
TRBV4-2	TRBJ2-7	CASSQDSLAGGISYEQYF
TRBV7-3	TRBJ2-2	CASSPGTSGPGELFF
TRBV6-6	TRBJ2-5	CASRFRLRQETQYF
TRBV13	TRBJ2-5	CASSLGHRGSLETQYF